The clone carrying this TCR beta chain has just a few counts. Amplification of TCR beta CDR3 regions was performed using RNA transcripts as template. RT-PCR in the first round (using the HTBI primer set) targeted the TCR CDR3. MiXCR, applied by TCRdb to the multiplex PCR reads, yields one record per CDR3 protein. The sample consists of approximately 710,000 distinct CDR3 sequences, around a sixth of them appearing once. The record originates from a study of T cells in Graves' hyperthyroidism and ophthalmopathy. Per germline, CDR1 LNHNV and CDR2 YYDKDF (reference sequence). Trimming took 1 base from V and 8 from J, leaving 11 bases between them. This CDR3 has 14 amino acids.

This chain links TRBV15 with TRBJ1-4; tentatively, D is TRBD1 (5 bases). Sequencing was done on a sample of blood. The sequence was collected from a man over 45 with Graves' hyperthyroidism. The CDR3 DNA sequence: TGTGCCACCAGCAGAGGTCAGGGTGGGGAAAAACTGTTTTTT. Residues: CATSRGQGGEKLFF.